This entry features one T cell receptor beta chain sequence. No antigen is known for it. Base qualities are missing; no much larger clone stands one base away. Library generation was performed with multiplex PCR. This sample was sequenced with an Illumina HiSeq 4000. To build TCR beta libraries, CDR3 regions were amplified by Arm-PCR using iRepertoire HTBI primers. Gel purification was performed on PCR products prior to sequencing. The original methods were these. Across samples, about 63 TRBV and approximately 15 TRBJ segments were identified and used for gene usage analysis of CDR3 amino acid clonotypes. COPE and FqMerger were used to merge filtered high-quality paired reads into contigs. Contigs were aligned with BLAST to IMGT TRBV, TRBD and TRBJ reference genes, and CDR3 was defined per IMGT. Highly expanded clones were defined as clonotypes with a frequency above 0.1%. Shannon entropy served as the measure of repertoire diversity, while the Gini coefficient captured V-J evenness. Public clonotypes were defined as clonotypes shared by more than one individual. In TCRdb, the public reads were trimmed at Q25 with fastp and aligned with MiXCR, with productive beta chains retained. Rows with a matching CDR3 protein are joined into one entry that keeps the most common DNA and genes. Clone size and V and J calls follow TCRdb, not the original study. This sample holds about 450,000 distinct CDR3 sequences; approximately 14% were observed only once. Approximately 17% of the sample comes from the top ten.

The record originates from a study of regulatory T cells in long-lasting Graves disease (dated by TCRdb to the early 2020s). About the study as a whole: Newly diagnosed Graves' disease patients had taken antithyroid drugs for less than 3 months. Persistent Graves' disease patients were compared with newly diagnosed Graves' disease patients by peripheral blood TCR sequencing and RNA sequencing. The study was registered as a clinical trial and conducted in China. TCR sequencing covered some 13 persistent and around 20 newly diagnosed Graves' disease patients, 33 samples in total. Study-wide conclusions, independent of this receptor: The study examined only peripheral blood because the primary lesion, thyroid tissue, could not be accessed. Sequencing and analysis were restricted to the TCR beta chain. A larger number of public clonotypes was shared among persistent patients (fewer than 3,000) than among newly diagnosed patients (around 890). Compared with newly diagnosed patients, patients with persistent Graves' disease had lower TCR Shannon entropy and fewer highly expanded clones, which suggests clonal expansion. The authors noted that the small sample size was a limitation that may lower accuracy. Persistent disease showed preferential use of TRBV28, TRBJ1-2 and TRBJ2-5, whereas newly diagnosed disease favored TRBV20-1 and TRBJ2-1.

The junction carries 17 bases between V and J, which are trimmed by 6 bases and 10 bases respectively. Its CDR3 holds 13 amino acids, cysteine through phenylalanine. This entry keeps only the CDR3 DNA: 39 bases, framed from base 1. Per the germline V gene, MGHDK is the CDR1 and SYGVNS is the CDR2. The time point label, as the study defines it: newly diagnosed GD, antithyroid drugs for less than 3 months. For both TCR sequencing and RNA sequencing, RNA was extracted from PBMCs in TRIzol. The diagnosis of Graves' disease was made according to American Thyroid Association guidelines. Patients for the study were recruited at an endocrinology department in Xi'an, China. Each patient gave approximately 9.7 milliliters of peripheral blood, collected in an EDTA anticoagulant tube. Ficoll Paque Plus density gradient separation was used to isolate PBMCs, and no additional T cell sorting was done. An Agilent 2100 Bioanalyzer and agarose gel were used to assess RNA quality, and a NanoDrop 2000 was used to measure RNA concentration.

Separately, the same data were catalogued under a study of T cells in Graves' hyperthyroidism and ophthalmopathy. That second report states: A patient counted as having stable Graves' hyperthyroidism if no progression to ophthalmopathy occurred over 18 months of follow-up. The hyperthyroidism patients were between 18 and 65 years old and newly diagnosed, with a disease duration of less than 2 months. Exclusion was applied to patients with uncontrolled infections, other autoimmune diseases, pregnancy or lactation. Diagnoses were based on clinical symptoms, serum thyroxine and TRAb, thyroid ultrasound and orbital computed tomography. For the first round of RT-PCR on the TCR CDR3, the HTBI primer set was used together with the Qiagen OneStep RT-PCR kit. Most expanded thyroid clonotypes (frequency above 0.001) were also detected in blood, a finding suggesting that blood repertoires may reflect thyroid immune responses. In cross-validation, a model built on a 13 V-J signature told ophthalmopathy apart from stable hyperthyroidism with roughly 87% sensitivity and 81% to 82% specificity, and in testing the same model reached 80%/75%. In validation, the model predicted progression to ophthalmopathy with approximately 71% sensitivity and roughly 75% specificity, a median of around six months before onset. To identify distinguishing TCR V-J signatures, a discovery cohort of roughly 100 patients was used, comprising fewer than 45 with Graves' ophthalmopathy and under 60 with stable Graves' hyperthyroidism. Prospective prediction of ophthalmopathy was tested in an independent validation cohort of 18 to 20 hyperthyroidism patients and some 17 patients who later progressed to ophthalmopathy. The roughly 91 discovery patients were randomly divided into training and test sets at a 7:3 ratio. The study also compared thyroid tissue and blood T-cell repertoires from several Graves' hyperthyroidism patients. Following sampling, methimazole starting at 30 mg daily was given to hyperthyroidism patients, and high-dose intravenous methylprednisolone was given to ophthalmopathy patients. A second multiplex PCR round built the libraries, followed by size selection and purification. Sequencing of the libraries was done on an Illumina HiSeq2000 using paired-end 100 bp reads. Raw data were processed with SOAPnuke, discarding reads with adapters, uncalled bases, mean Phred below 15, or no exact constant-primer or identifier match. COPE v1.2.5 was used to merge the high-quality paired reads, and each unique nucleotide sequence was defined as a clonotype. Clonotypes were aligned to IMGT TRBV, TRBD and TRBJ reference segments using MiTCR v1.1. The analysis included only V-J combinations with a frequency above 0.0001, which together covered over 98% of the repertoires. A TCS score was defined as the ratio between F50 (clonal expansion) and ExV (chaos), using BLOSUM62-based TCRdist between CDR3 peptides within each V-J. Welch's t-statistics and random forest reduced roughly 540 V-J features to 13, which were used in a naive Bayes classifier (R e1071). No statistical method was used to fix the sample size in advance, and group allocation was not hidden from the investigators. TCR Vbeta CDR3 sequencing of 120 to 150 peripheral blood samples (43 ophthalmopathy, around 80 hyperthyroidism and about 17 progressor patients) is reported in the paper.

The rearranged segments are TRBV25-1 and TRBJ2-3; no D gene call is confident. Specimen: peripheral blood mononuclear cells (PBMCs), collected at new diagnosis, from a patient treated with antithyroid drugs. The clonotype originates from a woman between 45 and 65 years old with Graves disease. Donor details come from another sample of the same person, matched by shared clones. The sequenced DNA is TGTGCCAGCAGGCCTGAAAAAAGGGATGCGCAGTATTTT. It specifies CASRPEKRDAQYF.